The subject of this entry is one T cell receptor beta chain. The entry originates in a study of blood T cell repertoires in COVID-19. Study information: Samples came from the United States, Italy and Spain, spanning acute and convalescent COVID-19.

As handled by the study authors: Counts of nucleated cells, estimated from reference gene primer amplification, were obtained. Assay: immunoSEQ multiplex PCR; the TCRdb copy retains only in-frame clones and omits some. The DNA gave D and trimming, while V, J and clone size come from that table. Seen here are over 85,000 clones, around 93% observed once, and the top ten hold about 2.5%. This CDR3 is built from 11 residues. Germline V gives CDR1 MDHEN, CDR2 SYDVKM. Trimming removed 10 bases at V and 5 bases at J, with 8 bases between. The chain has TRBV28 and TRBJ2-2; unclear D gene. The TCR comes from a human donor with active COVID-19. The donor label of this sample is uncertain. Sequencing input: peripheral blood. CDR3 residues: CATTGTGELFF. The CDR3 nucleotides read TGTGCCACCACCGGGACCGGGGAGCTGTTTTTT.